Listed below are T cell receptor beta chains from one sample, sequenced in a study of cytomegalovirus exposure and HLA in healthy donors. Here immunoSEQ multiplex PCR was the method, and the copy in TCRdb shows in-frame clones only, minus some. The table shows 90,000 to 150,000 clones, with 85% to 90% occurring only once. Sequenced material: PBMCs. The receptors come from a woman in her 30s in good health and CMV-seronegative. Both conserved end residues are part of each CDR3. Fields, in order: V gene, clone size, D gene, J gene, CDR3 DNA, CDR3 protein. The D gene is left open where the match is weak. Size is omitted from some rows. Given values are once, few, many or a class for expanded clones.

V: TRBV5-4; size: -; D: TRBD2; J: TRBJ2-3; DNA: TGTGCCAGCAGCTTGGGCGGGGGTAGCACAGATACGCAGTATTTT; CDR3: CASSLGGGSTDTQYF
V: TRBV7-9; size: -; D: -; J: TRBJ1-1; DNA: TGTGCCAGCAGCTGGTCTACCGCGAACACTGAAGCTTTCTTT; CDR3: CASSWSTANTEAFF
V: TRBV10-2; size: -; D: TRBD1; J: TRBJ1-3; DNA: TGCGCCAGCAGCTATCGGACAGGGCCCTTCTCTGGAAACACCATATATTTT; CDR3: CASSYRTGPFSGNTIYF
V: TRBV9; size: -; D: -; J: TRBJ2-3; DNA: TGTGCCAGCAGCCCCCAGGGAACTAGCACAGATACGCAGTATTTT; CDR3: CASSPQGTSTDTQYF
V: TRBV6-5; size: -; D: TRBD1; J: TRBJ2-2; DNA: TGTGCCAGCAGGGGGACAGGGAGCGGCACCGGGGAGCTGTTTTTT; CDR3: CASRGTGSGTGELFF
V: TRBV11-2; size: -; D: TRBD2; J: TRBJ2-1; DNA: TGTGCCAGCAGTTCGGGACTAGCGGGGGGTTTCTACAATGAGCAGTTCTTC; CDR3: CASSSGLAGGFYNEQFF
V: TRBV30; size: -; D: -; J: TRBJ1-3; DNA: TGTGCCTGGGGAACAGGGAACGGTCTGAACACCATATATTTT; CDR3: CAWGTGNGLNTIYF
V: TRBV7-9; size: -; D: -; J: TRBJ1-2; DNA: TGTGCCAGCAGCTTAGCCCTGTCTCACATTTACTATGGCTACACCTTC; CDR3: CASSLALSHIYYGYTF
V: TRBV27; size: once; D: TRBD2; J: TRBJ2-1; DNA: TGTGCCAGCACCCGGCTAGCGGGGGCCTACAATGAGCAGTTCTTC; CDR3: CASTRLAGAYNEQFF
V: TRBV21-1; size: -; D: -; J: TRBJ1-4; DNA: TGTGCCAGCAGCACCCTCAACAGGGCTAATGAAAAACTGTTTTTT; CDR3: CASSTLNRANEKLFF
V: TRBV6-5; size: few; D: -; J: TRBJ1-6; DNA: TGTGCCAGCAGTGAGGGAGGATCACCCCTCCACTTT; CDR3: CASSEGGSPLHF
V: TRBV5-1; size: -; D: TRBD1; J: TRBJ1-3; DNA: TGCGCCAGCAGCCAAGGACAGGGGGCTTCTGGAAACACCATATATTTT; CDR3: CASSQGQGASGNTIYF
V: TRBV7-3; size: -; D: -; J: TRBJ2-5; DNA: TGTGCCAGCAGCCAATCAGGCTTACAAGAGACCCAGTACTTC; CDR3: CASSQSGLQETQYF
V: TRBV30; size: once; D: -; J: TRBJ1-1; DNA: TGTGCCTTGAACCAGGCGTCTGAAGCTTTCTTT; CDR3: CALNQASEAFF
V: TRBV6-5; size: -; D: -; J: TRBJ1-5; DNA: TGTGCCAGCAGGGACAGCAGCAATCAGCCCCAGCATTTT; CDR3: CASRDSSNQPQHF
V: TRBV6-6; size: -; D: TRBD1; J: TRBJ2-5; DNA: TGTGCCAGCACCCCAGGACAGGAGGAAGAGACCCAGTACTTC; CDR3: CASTPGQEEETQYF
V: TRBV5-1; size: -; D: -; J: TRBJ2-5; DNA: TGCGCCAGCAGCTTGGATCGGGAATGGGAGACCCAGTACTTC; CDR3: CASSLDREWETQYF
V: TRBV5-1; size: -; D: -; J: TRBJ2-7; DNA: TGCGCCAGCAGCTTGATACAGGGCCACGAGCAGTACTTC; CDR3: CASSLIQGHEQYF
V: TRBV6-1; size: -; D: -; J: TRBJ1-1; DNA: TGTGCCAGCAGTGTTAAGACTTCAAACACTGAAGCTTTCTTT; CDR3: CASSVKTSNTEAFF
V: TRBV7-3; size: -; D: TRBD1; J: TRBJ2-1; DNA: TGTGCCAGCAGCCGGGACAGGGGACCAGGCAATGAGCAGTTCTTC; CDR3: CASSRDRGPGNEQFF
V: TRBV6-1; size: many; D: -; J: TRBJ1-5; DNA: TGTGCCAGCAGTGAAGGACAGGCCAATCAGCCCCAGCATTTT; CDR3: CASSEGQANQPQHF
V: TRBV15; size: -; D: -; J: TRBJ2-2; DNA: TGTGCCACCAGCATAGGGGCCACCGGGGAGCTGTTTTTT; CDR3: CATSIGATGELFF
V: TRBV9; size: -; D: TRBD2; J: TRBJ2-7; DNA: TGTGCCAGCAGCGTAGGTATAGCGGGGCGATACGAGCAGTACTTC; CDR3: CASSVGIAGRYEQYF
V: TRBV6-4; size: -; D: TRBD2; J: TRBJ2-1; DNA: TGTGCCAGCTCCCGGACTAGCGGGGGGACCTCCTACAATGAGCAGTTCTTC; CDR3: CASSRTSGGTSYNEQFF
V: TRBV14; size: -; D: -; J: TRBJ1-2; DNA: TGTGCCAGCAGCCCCCAGGGTTATGGCTACACCTTC; CDR3: CASSPQGYGYTF
V: TRBV7-2; size: -; D: -; J: TRBJ1-2; DNA: TGTGCCAGCCCCCTATGGGCAGGGAATCGGAACTATGGCTACACCTTC; CDR3: CASPLWAGNRNYGYTF
V: TRBV27; size: -; D: TRBD1; J: TRBJ1-4; DNA: TGTGCCAGCAGACCCGACAGGGTAAGTGAAAAACTGTTTTTT; CDR3: CASRPDRVSEKLFF
V: TRBV6-1; size: -; D: TRBD2; J: TRBJ2-7; DNA: TGTGCCAGCCAAGGACTAGGTATCTACGAGCAGTACTTC; CDR3: CASQGLGIYEQYF
V: TRBV4-1; size: -; D: -; J: TRBJ2-4; DNA: TGCGCCAGCAGCCAAGTAGGGGGTAACGGCATTCAGTACTTC; CDR3: CASSQVGGNGIQYF
V: TRBV9; size: -; D: TRBD1; J: TRBJ1-2; DNA: TGTGCCAGCAGCGTAGAGGACAGGGACGGTTATGGCTACACCTTC; CDR3: CASSVEDRDGYGYTF
V: TRBV30; size: few; D: -; J: TRBJ1-1; DNA: TGTGCCTGGAGTGTACCAGGGGTGACTGAAGCTTTCTTT; CDR3: CAWSVPGVTEAFF
V: TRBV7-8; size: -; D: -; J: TRBJ2-6; DNA: TGTGCCAGCAGCTTAGCCCCGGGGTCAAAGCCAGGGGCCAACGTCCTGACTTTC; CDR3: CASSLAPGSKPGANVLTF
V: TRBV5-1; size: -; D: -; J: TRBJ2-1; DNA: TGCGCCAGCAGGCCCGAGGCTGTCGGCAATGAGCAGTTCTTC; CDR3: CASRPEAVGNEQFF
V: TRBV6-6; size: -; D: -; J: TRBJ1-5; DNA: TGTGCCAGCAGTTACTCGGGGAGCGGGCAGCCCCAGCATTTT; CDR3: CASSYSGSGQPQHF
V: TRBV30; size: -; D: -; J: TRBJ2-3; DNA: TGTGCCTGGAGGGCCGGCGGGACCACAGATACGCAGTATTTT; CDR3: CAWRAGGTTDTQYF
V: TRBV5-5; size: -; D: TRBD1; J: TRBJ2-5; DNA: TGTGCCAGCAGCCGGGACAGGGTGCAAGAGACCCAGTACTTC; CDR3: CASSRDRVQETQYF
V: TRBV7-7; size: -; D: -; J: TRBJ2-4; DNA: TGTGCCAGCAGCTTATGGCGGGGAGACATTCAGTACTTC; CDR3: CASSLWRGDIQYF
V: TRBV29-1; size: -; D: TRBD1; J: TRBJ2-2; DNA: TGCAGCGTTGCTGGGACAGGGGACTCTATCACCGGGGAGCTGTTTTTT; CDR3: CSVAGTGDSITGELFF
V: TRBV30; size: once; D: TRBD1; J: TRBJ1-6; DNA: TGTGCCTGGAGTACCACCGACAGGGTGTCACCCCTCCACTTT; CDR3: CAWSTTDRVSPLHF
V: TRBV11-2; size: -; D: -; J: TRBJ1-2; DNA: TGTGCCAGCAGCTCGGGTGGCGGCTACACCTTC; CDR3: CASSSGGGYTF
V: TRBV5-4; size: few; D: TRBD2; J: TRBJ2-1; DNA: TGTGCCAGCAGCTTACCAGGGGCGCGGACTAGCGGACACAATGAGCAGTTCTTC; CDR3: CASSLPGARTSGHNEQFF
V: TRBV2; size: once; D: -; J: TRBJ1-2; DNA: TGTGCCAGCAGTGAGGGGCTAGAGGCCGCATTTGGCTACACCTTC; CDR3: CASSEGLEAAFGYTF
V: TRBV2; size: -; D: TRBD1; J: TRBJ1-2; DNA: TGTGCCAGCAGTGTTATTACAGGGGGTGACTATGGCTACACCTTC; CDR3: CASSVITGGDYGYTF
V: TRBV2; size: -; D: TRBD2; J: TRBJ2-5; DNA: TGTGCCAGCAGTGGGACTAGCGGGGTGTGGGAGACCCAGTACTTC; CDR3: CASSGTSGVWETQYF
V: TRBV30; size: few; D: TRBD1; J: TRBJ1-2; DNA: TGTGCCTGGAGTGGGACAGGGTATGGCTACACCTTC; CDR3: CAWSGTGYGYTF